These T cell receptor beta chains were read from a single sample in a study of T cells expressing NK-cell markers. From its re-call of the 5' RACE reads, TCRdb lists each CDR3 protein once, without DNA. The sample table sets out about 160,000 distinct CDR3 sequences. Material for sequencing was blood T cells: a sorted CD56 or NKG2C T cell subset, CD4+ or CD8+ T cells, or bulk PBMC T cells (not recorded which). All receptors come from a woman aged 18 to 75 in good health. The CDR3 runs from the conserved cysteine through the conserved F or W.

v_gene	j_gene	CDR3aa
TRBV11-2	TRBJ2-2	CASSPLAVNTGELFF
TRBV2	TRBJ1-5	CASSEQGQSNQPQHF
TRBV18	TRBJ2-7	CASSSITGGFEQYF
TRBV7-9	TRBJ2-5	CASSTVTGGIETQYF
TRBV29-1	TRBJ1-4	CSVETQGGKLFF
TRBV27	TRBJ1-5	CASSIQGRGNQPQHF
TRBV20-1	TRBJ2-7	CSARERWSSYEQYF
TRBV4-1	TRBJ1-5	CASSQSLRGGNQPQHF
TRBV20-1	TRBJ2-5	CSAPRRGQETQYF
TRBV6-1	TRBJ1-3	CASGTRDRAGNTIYF
TRBV28	TRBJ2-4	CASRTGGNIQYF
TRBV4-1	TRBJ2-1	CASSRIPGPSNEQFF
TRBV7-2	TRBJ2-3	CASSLGRTSGYTDTQYF
TRBV9	TRBJ2-1	CASSRQAGVNEQFF
TRBV12-3/TRBV12-4	TRBJ2-1	CASSLATGTILYNEQFF
TRBV21-1	TRBJ2-1	CASRLRLAGINEQFF
TRBV5-4	TRBJ2-7	CASSLATLGSASYEQYF
TRBV12-3/TRBV12-4	TRBJ2-5	CASGRTGYETQYF
TRBV25-1	TRBJ1-2	CASSAGGQGIVNGYTF
TRBV7-9	TRBJ2-2	CASSLGGAGTGELFF
TRBV27	TRBJ2-2	CASGSSNLVTGELFF
TRBV3-1	TRBJ1-2	CASSQRAGSKGGYTF
TRBV4-1	TRBJ1-1	CASSLSTRDTEAFF
TRBV28	TRBJ1-3	CASSLYSGTFGNTIYF
TRBV12-3/TRBV12-4	TRBJ1-6	CASSPWNLNSPLHF
TRBV6-1	TRBJ2-7	CASSEGGTGIYEQYF